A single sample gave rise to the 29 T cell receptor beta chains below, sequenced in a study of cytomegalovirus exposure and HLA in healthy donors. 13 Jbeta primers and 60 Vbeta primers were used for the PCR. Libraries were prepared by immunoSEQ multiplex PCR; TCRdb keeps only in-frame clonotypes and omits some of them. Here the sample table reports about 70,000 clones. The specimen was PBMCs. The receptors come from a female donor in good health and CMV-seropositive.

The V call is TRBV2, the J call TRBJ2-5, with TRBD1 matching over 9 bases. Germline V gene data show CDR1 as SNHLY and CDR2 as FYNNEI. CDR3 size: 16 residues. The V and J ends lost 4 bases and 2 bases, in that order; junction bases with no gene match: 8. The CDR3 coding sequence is TGTGCCAGCAGTGGGACAGGGGATTTGAGGCAAGAGACCCAGTACTTC. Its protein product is CASSGTGDLRQETQYF.

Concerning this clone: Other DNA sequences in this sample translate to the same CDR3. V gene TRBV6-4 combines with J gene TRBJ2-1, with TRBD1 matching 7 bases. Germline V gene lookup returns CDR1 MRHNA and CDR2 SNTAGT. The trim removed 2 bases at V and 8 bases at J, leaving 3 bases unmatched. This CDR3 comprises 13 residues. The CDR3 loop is CASSDSDRDEQFF. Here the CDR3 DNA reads TGTGCCAGCAGTGACAGCGACAGGGATGAGCAGTTCTTC.

The CDR3 spells CASSEDPQGVAYEQYF. The CDR3, as DNA: TGTGCCAGCAGTGAAGATCCACAGGGAGTGGCCTACGAGCAGTACTTC. This chain joins TRBV6-1 and TRBJ2-7; weak D call: TRBD1 (6 bases). Germline CDR1 reads MNHNS; CDR2 reads SASEGT. This CDR3 has 16 residues. V was trimmed by 1 base and J by 2 bases, leaving 15 bases between them.

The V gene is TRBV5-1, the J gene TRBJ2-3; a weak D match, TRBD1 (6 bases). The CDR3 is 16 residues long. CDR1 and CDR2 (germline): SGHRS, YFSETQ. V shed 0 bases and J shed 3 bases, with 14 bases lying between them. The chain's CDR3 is CASSLGAGTLTDTQYF. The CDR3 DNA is TGCGCCAGCAGCTTGGGGGCAGGGACACTGACAGATACGCAGTATTTT.

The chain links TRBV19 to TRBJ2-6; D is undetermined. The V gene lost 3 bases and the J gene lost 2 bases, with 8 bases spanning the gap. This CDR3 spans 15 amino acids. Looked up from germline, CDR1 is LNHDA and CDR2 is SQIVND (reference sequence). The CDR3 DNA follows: TGTGCCAGTAGTATTTCAGGTGCTGGGGCCAACGTCCTGACTTTC. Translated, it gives CASSISGAGANVLTF.

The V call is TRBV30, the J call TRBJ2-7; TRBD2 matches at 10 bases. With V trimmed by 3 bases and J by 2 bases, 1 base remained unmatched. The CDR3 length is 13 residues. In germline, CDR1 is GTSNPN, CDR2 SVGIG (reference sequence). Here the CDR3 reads CAWRLAGTYEQYF. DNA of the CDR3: TGTGCCTGGAGACTAGCGGGGACCTACGAGCAGTACTTC. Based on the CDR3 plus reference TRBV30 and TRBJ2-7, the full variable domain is SQTIHQWPATLVQPVGSPLSLECTVEGTSNPNLYWYRQAAGRGLQLLFYSVGIGQISSEVPQNLSASRPQDRQFILSSKKLLLSDSGFYLCAWRLAGTYEQYFGPGTRLTVT.

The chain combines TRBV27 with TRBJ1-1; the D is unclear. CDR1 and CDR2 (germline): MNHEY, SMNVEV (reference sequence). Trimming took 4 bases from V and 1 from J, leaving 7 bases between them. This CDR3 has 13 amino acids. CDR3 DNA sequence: TGTGCCAGCAGTTACGGGTGGAACACTGAAGCTTTCTTT. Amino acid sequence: CASSYGWNTEAFF.

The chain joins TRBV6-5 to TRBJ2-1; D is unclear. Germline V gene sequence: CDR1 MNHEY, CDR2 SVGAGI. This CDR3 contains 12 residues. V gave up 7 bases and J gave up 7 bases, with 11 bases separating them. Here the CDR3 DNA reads TGTGCCAGCAACTCCCTAAAGAATGAGCAGTTCTTC. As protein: CASNSLKNEQFF.

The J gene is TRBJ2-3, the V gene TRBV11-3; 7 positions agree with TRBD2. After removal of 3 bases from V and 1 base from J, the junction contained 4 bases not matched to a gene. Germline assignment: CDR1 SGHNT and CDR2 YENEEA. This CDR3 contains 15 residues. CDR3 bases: TGTGCCAGCAGCTTCTCCAGCGGGGGCACAGATACGCAGTATTTT. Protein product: CASSFSSGGTDTQYF.

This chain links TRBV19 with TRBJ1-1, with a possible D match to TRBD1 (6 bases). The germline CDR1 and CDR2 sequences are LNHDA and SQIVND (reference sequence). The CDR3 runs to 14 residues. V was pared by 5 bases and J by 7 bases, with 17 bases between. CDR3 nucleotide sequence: TGTGCCAGTAGTTCTGAACAGGGAGTGGTTGAAGCTTTCTTT. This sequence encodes CASSSEQGVVEAFF.

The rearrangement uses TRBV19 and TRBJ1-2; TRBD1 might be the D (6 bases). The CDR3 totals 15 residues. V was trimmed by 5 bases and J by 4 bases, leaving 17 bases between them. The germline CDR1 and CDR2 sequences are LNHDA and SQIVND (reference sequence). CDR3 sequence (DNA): TGTGCCAGTAGTTCGTTCCAGGGGTTTGGCTATGGCTACACCTTC. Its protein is CASSSFQGFGYGYTF.

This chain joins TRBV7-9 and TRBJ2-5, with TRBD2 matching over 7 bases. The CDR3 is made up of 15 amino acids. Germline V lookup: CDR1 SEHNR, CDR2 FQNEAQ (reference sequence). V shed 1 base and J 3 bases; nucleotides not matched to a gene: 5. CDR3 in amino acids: CASSLEGGLEETQYF. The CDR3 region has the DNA TGTGCCAGCAGCTTAGAGGGAGGGCTAGAAGAGACCCAGTACTTC.

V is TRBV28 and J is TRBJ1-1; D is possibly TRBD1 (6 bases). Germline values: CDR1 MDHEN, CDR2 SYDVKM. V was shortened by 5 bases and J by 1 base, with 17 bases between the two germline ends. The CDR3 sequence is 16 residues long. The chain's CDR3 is CASSPPNHRENTEAFF. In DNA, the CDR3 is TGTGCCAGCAGTCCTCCCAACCACAGGGAGAACACTGAAGCTTTCTTT.

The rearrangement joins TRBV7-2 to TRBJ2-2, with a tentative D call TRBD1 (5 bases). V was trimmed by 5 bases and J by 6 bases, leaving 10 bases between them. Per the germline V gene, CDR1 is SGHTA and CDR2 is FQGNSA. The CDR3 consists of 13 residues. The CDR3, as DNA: TGTGCCAGCAGCCCCTCACAGGCCGGGGAGCTGTTTTTT. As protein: CASSPSQAGELFF.

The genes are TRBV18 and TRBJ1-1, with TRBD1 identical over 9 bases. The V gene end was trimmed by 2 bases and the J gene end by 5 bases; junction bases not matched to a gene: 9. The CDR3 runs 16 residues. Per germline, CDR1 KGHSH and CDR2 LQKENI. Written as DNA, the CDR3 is TGTGCCAGCTCACCATTACGGGACAGGGTAGGGACTGAAGCTTTCTTT. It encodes CASSPLRDRVGTEAFF.

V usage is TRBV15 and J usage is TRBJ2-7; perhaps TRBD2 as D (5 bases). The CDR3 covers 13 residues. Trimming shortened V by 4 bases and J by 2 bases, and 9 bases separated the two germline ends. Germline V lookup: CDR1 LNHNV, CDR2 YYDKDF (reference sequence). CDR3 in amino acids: CATSNRGPYEQYF. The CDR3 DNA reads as TGTGCCACCAGCAACCGGGGTCCCTACGAGCAGTACTTC.

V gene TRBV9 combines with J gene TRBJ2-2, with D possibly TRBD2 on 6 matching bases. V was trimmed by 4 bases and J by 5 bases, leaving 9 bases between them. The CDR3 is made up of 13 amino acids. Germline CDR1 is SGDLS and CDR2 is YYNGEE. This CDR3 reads CASSPGGTGELFF. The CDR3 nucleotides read TGTGCCAGCAGCCCCGGGGGTACCGGGGAGCTGTTTTTT.

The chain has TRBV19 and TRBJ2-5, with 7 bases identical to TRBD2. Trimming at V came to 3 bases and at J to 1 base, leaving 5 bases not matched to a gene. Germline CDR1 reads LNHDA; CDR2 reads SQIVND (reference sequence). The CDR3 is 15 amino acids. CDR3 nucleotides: TGTGCCAGTAGTATCACGGGGGGTGGCCAAGAGACCCAGTACTTC. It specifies CASSITGGGQETQYF.

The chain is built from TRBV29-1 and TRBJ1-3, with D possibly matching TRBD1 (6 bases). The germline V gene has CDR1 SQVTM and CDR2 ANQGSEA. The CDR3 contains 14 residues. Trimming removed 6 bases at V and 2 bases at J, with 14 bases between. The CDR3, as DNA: TGCAGCGTGCTGGACGGGACAACTGGAAACACCATATATTTT. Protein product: CSVLDGTTGNTIYF.

Here the CDR3 reads CASIRGGSNTGELFF. For the CDR3, the DNA is TGTGCCAGTATCCGGGGGGGGTCGAACACCGGGGAGCTGTTTTTT. The J gene is TRBJ2-2, the V gene TRBV19, with 8 bases that match TRBD2. Trimming took 7 bases from V and 0 from J; bases not matched to a gene: 4. The germline V gene has CDR1 LNHDA and CDR2 SQIVND (reference sequence). The CDR3 sequence is 15 residues long.

The CDR3 DNA reads TGCGCCAGCAGCTTTGAAAGGACTAGTGGAGGCTACACCTTC. Encoded protein: CASSFERTSGGYTF. The rearrangement joins TRBV5-1 to TRBJ1-2; no reliable D call. Germline lookup yields CDR1 SGHRS and CDR2 YFSETQ. The CDR3 has 14 residues. Trimming removed 2 bases at V and 8 bases at J, with 16 bases between. Based on the CDR3 plus reference TRBV5-1 and TRBJ1-2, the full variable domain is KAGVTQTPRYLIKTRGQQVTLSCSPISGHRSVSWYQQTPGQGLQFLFEYFSETQRNKGNFPGRFSGRQFSNSRSEMNVSTLELGDSALYLCASSFERTSGGYTFGSGTRLTVV.

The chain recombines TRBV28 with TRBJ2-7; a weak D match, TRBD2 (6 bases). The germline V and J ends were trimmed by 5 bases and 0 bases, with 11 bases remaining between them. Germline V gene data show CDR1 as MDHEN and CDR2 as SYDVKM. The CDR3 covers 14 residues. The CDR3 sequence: CASSKTGLSYEQYF. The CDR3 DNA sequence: TGTGCCAGCAGTAAAACGGGACTCTCCTACGAGCAGTACTTC.

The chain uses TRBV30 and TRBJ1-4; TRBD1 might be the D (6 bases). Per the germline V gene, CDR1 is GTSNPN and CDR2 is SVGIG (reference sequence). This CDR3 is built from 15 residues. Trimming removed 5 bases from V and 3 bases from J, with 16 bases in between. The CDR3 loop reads CAWAEGGGANEKLFF. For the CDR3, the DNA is TGTGCCTGGGCGGAAGGGGGGGGAGCTAATGAAAAACTGTTTTTT.

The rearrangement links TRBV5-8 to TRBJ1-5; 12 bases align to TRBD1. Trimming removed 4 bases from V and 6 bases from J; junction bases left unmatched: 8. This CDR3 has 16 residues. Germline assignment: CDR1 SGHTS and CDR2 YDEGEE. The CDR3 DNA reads TGTGCCAGCAGCCCCACCGGGACAGGGGGCGGTCAGCCCCAGCATTTT. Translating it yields CASSPTGTGGGQPQHF.

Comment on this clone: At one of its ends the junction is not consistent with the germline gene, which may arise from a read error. The chain's CDR3 is CASAPLGQPLNTEAFF. The CDR3 DNA is TGTGCCAGCGCACCACTGGGACAGCCCCTGAACACTGAAGCTTTCTTT. V is TRBV18 and J is TRBJ1-1; 7 bases match TRBD1. The germline gives CDR1 KGHSH, CDR2 LQKENI. The CDR3 covers 16 residues.

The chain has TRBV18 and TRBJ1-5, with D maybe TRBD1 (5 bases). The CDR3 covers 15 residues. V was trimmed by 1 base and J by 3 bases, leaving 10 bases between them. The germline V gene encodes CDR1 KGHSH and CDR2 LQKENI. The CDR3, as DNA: TGTGCCAGCTCACCACGCAGGGCCGACAATCAGCCCCAGCATTTT. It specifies CASSPRRADNQPQHF. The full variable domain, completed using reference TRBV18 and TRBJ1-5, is NAGVMQNPRHLVRRRGQEARLRCSPMKGHSHVYWYRQLPEEGLKFMVYLQKENIIDESGMPKERFSAEFPKEGPSILRIQQVVRGDSAAYFCASSPRRADNQPQHFGDGTRLSIL.

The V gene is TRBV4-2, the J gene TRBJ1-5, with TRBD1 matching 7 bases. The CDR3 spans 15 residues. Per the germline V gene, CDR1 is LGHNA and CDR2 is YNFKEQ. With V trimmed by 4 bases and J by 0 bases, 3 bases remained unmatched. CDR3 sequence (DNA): TGTGCCAGCAGCCCCGGGACAGATAGCAATCAGCCCCAGCATTTT. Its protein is CASSPGTDSNQPQHF.

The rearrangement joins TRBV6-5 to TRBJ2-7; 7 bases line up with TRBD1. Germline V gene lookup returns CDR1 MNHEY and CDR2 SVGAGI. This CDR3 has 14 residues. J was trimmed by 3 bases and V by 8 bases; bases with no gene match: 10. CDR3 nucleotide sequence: TGTGCCAGCTCCTCAGGGGGTCGGGTCTACGAGCAGTACTTC. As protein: CASSSGGRVYEQYF.

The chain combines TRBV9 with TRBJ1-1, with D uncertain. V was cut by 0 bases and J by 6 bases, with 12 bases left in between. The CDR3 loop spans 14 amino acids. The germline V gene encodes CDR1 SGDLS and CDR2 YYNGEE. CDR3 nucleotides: TGTGCCAGCAGCGTAGTTACAGTCTCAGCTGAAGCTTTCTTT. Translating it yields CASSVVTVSAEAFF.